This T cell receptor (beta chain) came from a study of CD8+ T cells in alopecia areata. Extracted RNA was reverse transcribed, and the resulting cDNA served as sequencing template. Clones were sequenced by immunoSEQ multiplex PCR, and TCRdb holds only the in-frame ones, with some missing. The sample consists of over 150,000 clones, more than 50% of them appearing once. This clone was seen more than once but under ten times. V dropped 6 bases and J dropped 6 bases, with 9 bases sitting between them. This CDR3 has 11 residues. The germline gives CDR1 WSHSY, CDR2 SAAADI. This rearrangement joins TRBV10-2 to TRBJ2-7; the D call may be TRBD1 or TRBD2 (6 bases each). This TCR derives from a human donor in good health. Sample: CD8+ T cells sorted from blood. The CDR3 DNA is TGCGCCAGCAGACAGGGACTCGAGCAGTACTTC. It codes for CASRQGLEQYF.